The 23 T cell receptor beta chains in this list originate from one sample, sequenced in a study of cytomegalovirus exposure and HLA in healthy donors. A multiplex PCR was run with 60 Vbeta primers and 13 Jbeta primers. Here immunoSEQ multiplex PCR was the method, and the copy in TCRdb shows in-frame clones only, minus some. The sample includes 150,000 or so clones, 80% to 85% of them seen just once. Sequences were obtained from PBMCs. These receptors all come from a boy under 10 years old in good health and CMV-seronegative.

The chain uses TRBV10-3 and TRBJ2-7; 9 bases map to TRBD1. Germline values: CDR1 ENHRY, CDR2 SYGVKD. Trimming took 7 bases from V and 2 from J; bases not matched to a gene: 9. This CDR3 is built from 15 residues. CDR3 DNA: TGTGCCATCAAAGCGGGACAGGGAGGCACCTACGAGCAGTACTTC. It encodes CAIKAGQGGTYEQYF.

The rearrangement uses TRBV6-5 and TRBJ2-1; no reliable D call. The V and J ends lost 2 bases and 8 bases respectively, with 10 bases between them. The CDR3 runs 13 residues. CDR1 is MNHEY, CDR2 SVGAGI, per germline. CDR3 coding DNA: TGTGCCAGCAGTTACGCCGACTTCGATGAGCAGTTCTTC. Amino acids: CASSYADFDEQFF.

The V call is TRBV5-1, the J call TRBJ2-3, with a possible D match to TRBD1 (6 bases). Germline CDR1 and CDR2: SGHRS and YFSETQ. The CDR3 totals 15 residues. V lost 4 bases, J lost 4 bases, and 16 bases lay in between. CDR3 sequence (DNA): TGCGCCAGCAGCCCCGAAGGCAGGGGCCCAGATACGCAGTATTTT. Protein: CASSPEGRGPDTQYF.

J is TRBJ2-5 and V is TRBV6-5; TRBD1 matches 9 bases. The tail of the sequence fits TRBJ2-7 better, so the J call may be wrong. There are 16 residues in the CDR3. Germline lookup yields CDR1 MNHEY and CDR2 SVGAGI. The CDR3 here is CASSSRYRDRDYEQYF. As DNA, the CDR3 is TGTGCCAGCAGTTCACGCTACCGGGACAGGGACTACGAGCAGTACTTC.

This clone appeared once. The gene calls are TRBV7-9 and TRBJ1-2; tentatively, D is TRBD1 (5 bases). This CDR3 region has 15 residues. Germline V CDR1 and CDR2: SEHNR, FQNEAQ (reference sequence). The V gene lost 1 base and the J gene lost 3 bases, with 12 bases spanning the gap. CDR3 sequence: CASSLGGDRYYGYTF. CDR3 coding DNA: TGTGCCAGCAGCTTAGGAGGAGACAGATACTATGGCTACACCTTC.

The chain recombines TRBV4-1 with TRBJ2-1; 11 bases are shared with TRBD2. J gave up 3 bases and V 0 bases, and 7 bases lay outside the gene matches. Germline-derived CDR1 and CDR2 are MGHRA and YSYEKL. The CDR3 consists of 18 residues. Here the CDR3 reads CASSQDVYGLAGYNEQFF. The CDR3 DNA follows: TGCGCCAGCAGCCAAGATGTGTACGGACTAGCGGGCTACAATGAGCAGTTCTTC.

Points on this clone: Sequence at one end of the junction differs from germline and may be a read error. The DNA for the CDR3 is TGTGCCAGCAGTGAAGGTATGGGAGTACACGAGCAGCACTTC. Encoded protein: CASSEGMGVHEQHF. The chain recombines TRBV2 with TRBJ2-7; possible D gene TRBD2, 5 bases. The CDR3 covers 14 residues. Germline lookup yields CDR1 SNHLY and CDR2 FYNNEI.

This clone was picked up a small number of times. This chain connects TRBV7-9 to TRBJ1-1, with TRBD1 matching over 8 bases. Germline trimming cut 7 bases from V and 3 bases from J; bases unmatched to any gene: 4. The germline CDR1 and CDR2 sequences are SEHNR and FQNEAQ (reference sequence). This CDR3 is 13 amino acids long. The CDR3 nucleotides are TGTGCCAGCAAGGACAGGGAGGACACTGAAGCTTTCTTT. It is translated as CASKDREDTEAFF.

The CDR3: CASSLGSSPFSGANVLTF. CDR3 DNA sequence: TGTGCCAGCAGTCTCGGGTCCAGTCCTTTCTCTGGGGCCAACGTCCTGACTTTC. This chain links TRBV27 with TRBJ2-6; D ambiguous. The V gene lost 5 bases and the J gene lost 0 bases, with 17 bases spanning the gap. Germline V gene data show CDR1 as MNHEY and CDR2 as SMNVEV (reference sequence). This CDR3 contains 18 residues.

The gene calls are TRBV27 and TRBJ1-4; the D gene is possibly TRBD1 (6 bases). V lost 5 bases and J 8 bases, leaving 18 bases between the germline ends. Germline CDR1 and CDR2: MNHEY and SMNVEV (reference sequence). The CDR3 spans 15 residues. The chain's CDR3 is CASSAVLGTLEKLFF. As DNA, the CDR3 is TGTGCCAGCAGTGCCGTCCTGGGGACACTAGAAAAACTGTTTTTT.

For this clone: Other DNA sequences within the sample encode an identical CDR3. The chain employs TRBV11-2 and TRBJ1-5; D perhaps matches TRBD1 (6 bases). The CDR3 consists of 13 residues. Germline CDR1 SGHAT, CDR2 FQNNGV. V was pared by 5 bases and J by 1 base, with 6 bases between. Here the CDR3 reads CASSRGSNQPQHF. The CDR3 bases are TGTGCCAGCAGCAGGGGGAGCAATCAGCCCCAGCATTTT.

The chain is built from TRBV18 and TRBJ1-2, with TRBD1 matching 9 bases. After removal of 2 bases from V and 1 base from J, the junction contained 5 bases not matched to a gene. The CDR3 covers 16 residues. CDR1 and CDR2 from the germline V gene are KGHSH and LQKENI. The CDR3 DNA reads as TGTGCCAGCTCACCAGCCTCGACAGGGGGTAACTATGGCTACACCTTC. It yields the protein CASSPASTGGNYGYTF. Combining the CDR3 with reference TRBV18 and TRBJ1-2 gives the whole variable domain NAGVMQNPRHLVRRRGQEARLRCSPMKGHSHVYWYRQLPEEGLKFMVYLQKENIIDESGMPKERFSAEFPKEGPSILRIQQVVRGDSAAYFCASSPASTGGNYGYTFGSGTRLTVV.

This clone was found a few times. This rearrangement joins TRBV27 to TRBJ2-6; D unclear. The CDR3 is 13 residues long. Trimming pared 2 bases from V and 3 bases from J, leaving 2 bases between. Germline-derived CDR1 and CDR2 are MNHEY and SMNVEV (reference sequence). CDR3 sequence reads: CASSLLGANVLTF. CDR3 nucleotide sequence: TGTGCCAGCAGTTTACTTGGGGCCAACGTCCTGACTTTC.

The CDR3 reads CASSSAGLALYNEQFF. The CDR3, as DNA: TGTGCCAGCAGCTCTGCAGGACTAGCGTTGTACAATGAGCAGTTCTTC. This sequence joins TRBV5-4 and TRBJ2-1, with 9 bases that match TRBD2. Germline trimming cut 3 bases from V and 4 bases from J; bases unmatched to any gene: 8. Germline CDR1 SGHNT, CDR2 YYREEE (reference sequence). The CDR3 runs to 16 residues.

The V gene is TRBV9, the J gene TRBJ2-5; 7 bases agree with TRBD2. The CDR3 totals 15 residues. Germline V gene lookup returns CDR1 SGDLS and CDR2 YYNGEE. Trimming removed 0 bases from V and 5 bases from J; junction bases left unmatched: 7. The CDR3 DNA follows: TGTGCCAGCAGCGTAGGGGGCGGGAGCTCGGAGACCCAGTACTTC. As protein: CASSVGGGSSETQYF.

The chain links TRBV30 to TRBJ1-1; 8 positions match TRBD1. V shed 2 bases, J shed 6 bases, and the junction held 5 bases outside the gene matches. Germline-derived CDR1 and CDR2 are GTSNPN and SVGIG (reference sequence). The CDR3 consists of 13 residues. The CDR3 coding sequence is TGTGCCTGGAGTAACAGGGGGTGGGCTGAAGCTTTCTTT. Protein sequence: CAWSNRGWAEAFF.

The table lists this clone with a count of one. CDR3 DNA: TGTGCCAGCAGCTTAGAGACCGGGAGCGGAGAGACCCAGTACTTC. Translated, it gives CASSLETGSGETQYF. V gene TRBV7-9 combines with J gene TRBJ2-5, with D possibly being TRBD2 (6 bases). This CDR3 comprises 15 residues. Trimming left V 1 base short and J 4 bases short, with 13 bases between. Germline loops: CDR1 SEHNR, CDR2 FQNEAQ (reference sequence).

The chain combines TRBV6-1 with TRBJ1-2; TRBD1 matches 10 bases. Unmatched junction bases numbered 4, after V lost 6 bases and J lost 3 bases. The CDR3 totals 14 residues. CDR1 MNHNS and CDR2 SASEGT come from the germline V gene. The CDR3 spells CASRRQGADYGYTF. Written as DNA, the CDR3 is TGTGCCAGCAGAAGACAGGGGGCGGACTATGGCTACACCTTC.

This clone was counted once. The V call is TRBV15, the J call TRBJ1-2; 7 nucleotides align to TRBD1. Unmatched junction bases numbered 2, after V lost 5 bases and J lost 2 bases. There are 13 residues in the CDR3. Germline CDR1 and CDR2: LNHNV and YYDKDF (reference sequence). CDR3 region: CATSGGQNYGYTF. DNA for the CDR3: TGTGCCACCAGCGGGGGACAGAACTATGGCTACACCTTC.

This chain links TRBV28 with TRBJ1-2, with 9 bases lining up with TRBD1. CDR1 and CDR2 from the germline V gene are MDHEN and SYDVKM. The CDR3 is made up of 16 amino acids. Trimming took 2 bases from V and 2 from J; bases not matched to a gene: 6. The CDR3 DNA reads as TGTGCCAGCAGTTTAGAACAGGGGGCGGGGAACTATGGCTACACCTTC. As protein: CASSLEQGAGNYGYTF.

This chain joins TRBV30 and TRBJ2-1; 7 bases map to TRBD1. The CDR3 sequence is 15 residues long. Germline CDR1 is GTSNPN and CDR2 is SVGIG (reference sequence). J was trimmed by 0 bases and V by 7 bases; bases with no gene match: 9. The CDR3 DNA reads TGTGCCTTCCTGACAGGGTTTACCTCCTACAATGAGCAGTTCTTC. It is translated as CAFLTGFTSYNEQFF.

The V gene is TRBV11-2, the J gene TRBJ2-7; unclear D gene. CDR1 is SGHAT and CDR2 is FQNNGV in the germline V gene. V lost 1 base and J lost 2, with 6 bases in between. The CDR3 extends over 13 amino acids. The CDR3 loop is CASSLAFPYEQYF. For the CDR3, the DNA is TGTGCCAGCAGCTTAGCATTCCCCTACGAGCAGTACTTC.

The J gene is TRBJ2-7, the V gene TRBV6-1; unclear D gene. This CDR3 is built from 14 residues. CDR1 and CDR2 from the germline V gene are MNHNS and SASEGT. Trimming took 0 bases from V and 3 from J, leaving 9 bases between them. DNA of the CDR3: TGTGCCAGCAGTGAAGCGCAGGTCCGCTACGAGCAGTACTTC. Its translation is CASSEAQVRYEQYF.